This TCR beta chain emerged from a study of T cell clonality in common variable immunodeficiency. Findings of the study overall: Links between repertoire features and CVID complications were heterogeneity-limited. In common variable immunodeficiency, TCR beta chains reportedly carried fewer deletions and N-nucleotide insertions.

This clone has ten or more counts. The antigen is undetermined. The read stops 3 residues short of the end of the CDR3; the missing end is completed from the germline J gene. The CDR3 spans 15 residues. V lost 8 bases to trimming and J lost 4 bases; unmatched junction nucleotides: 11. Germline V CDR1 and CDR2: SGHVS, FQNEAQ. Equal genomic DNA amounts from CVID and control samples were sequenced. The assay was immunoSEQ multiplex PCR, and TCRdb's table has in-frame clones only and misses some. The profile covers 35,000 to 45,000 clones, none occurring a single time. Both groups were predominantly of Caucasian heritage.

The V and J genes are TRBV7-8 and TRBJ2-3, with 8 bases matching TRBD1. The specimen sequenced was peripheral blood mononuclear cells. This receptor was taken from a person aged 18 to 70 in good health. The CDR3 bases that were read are TGTGCCAGCTTCCCCCCCGGGACAGGCGCAGATACG. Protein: CASFPPGTGADT. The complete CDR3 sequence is CASFPPGTGADTQYF.